Following are 14 T cell receptor beta chains from one sample sequenced in a study of T cell responses to AZD1222 COVID-19 vaccine. The repertoire was sequenced with immunoSEQ multiplex PCR; TCRdb's copy has only in-frame clones and lacks some. This table has under 100,000 clones, around 85% appearing once. The sample was peripheral blood, taken on day 0 of AZD1222 vaccination. The origin of the receptors is an adult in good health.

The chain employs TRBV6-6 and TRBJ2-1, with TRBD1 matching over 9 bases. Germline loops: CDR1 MNHNY, CDR2 SVGAGI (reference sequence). CDR3 size: 15 residues. V was clipped by 0 bases and J by 6 bases; unmatched bases: 3. CDR3 DNA sequence: TGTGCCAGCAGTTACTCAGCGACAGGGGGCAATGAGCAGTTCTTC. This encodes CASSYSATGGNEQFF.

This rearrangement joins TRBV2 to TRBJ1-6, with 7 bases lining up with TRBD1. Germline CDR1 reads SNHLY; CDR2 reads FYNNEI. Unmatched junction bases numbered 14, after V lost 9 bases and J lost 0 bases. This CDR3 has 18 residues. The CDR3 DNA reads TGTGCCAGGGGGACCGGGACAGACATTAGCTCCTATAATTCACCCCTCCACTTT. Protein sequence: CARGTGTDISSYNSPLHF. The whole variable domain, filled in from reference TRBV2 and TRBJ1-6, reads EPEVTQTPSHQVTQMGQEVILRCVPISNHLYFYWYRQILGQKVEFLVSFYNNEISEKSEIFDDQFSVERPDGSNFTLKIRSTKLEDSAMYFCARGTGTDISSYNSPLHFGNGTRLTVT.

The chain has TRBV24-1 and TRBJ1-2, with 8 bases aligning to TRBD1. V dropped 3 bases and J dropped 4; count of bases not matched to a gene: 6. The CDR3 runs to 15 residues. Germline lookup yields CDR1 KGHDR and CDR2 SFDVKD. The CDR3 nucleotides read TGTGCCACCAGTGATGACAGGGGTGAACTCTATGGCTACACCTTC. This sequence encodes CATSDDRGELYGYTF.

The rearrangement links TRBV3-1 (or the pseudogene TRBV3-2) to TRBJ1-5, with 7 bases lining up with TRBD1. Germline CDR1 and CDR2: LGHDT and YNNKEL (reference sequence). The trim removed 4 bases at V and 7 bases at J, leaving 19 bases unmatched. This CDR3 contains 18 residues. As DNA, the CDR3 is TGTGCCAGCAGCCCAGAGTTTCCAGGGGGGACTCGAGGGCAGCCCCAGCATTTT. Translation gives CASSPEFPGGTRGQPQHF.

This clone was seen a single time. The chain employs TRBV29-1 and TRBJ1-2, with 8 bases matching TRBD1. CDR3 length: 12 residues. J was trimmed by 7 bases and V by 7 bases; bases with no gene match: 8. Germline V CDR1 and CDR2: SQVTM, ANQGSEA. The CDR3 region is CSEKTGAGGYTF. The CDR3 nucleotides are TGCAGCGAGAAGACAGGGGCGGGTGGCTACACCTTC. Full variable domain (remainder filled in from reference TRBV29-1 and TRBJ1-2): SAVISQKPSRDICQRGTSLTIQCQVDSQVTMMFWYRQQPGQSLTLIATANQGSEATYESGFVIDKFPISRPNLTFSTLTVSNMSPEDSSIYLCSEKTGAGGYTFGSGTRLTVV.

This chain uses TRBV7-8 with TRBJ1-5; D unclear. V was shortened by 1 base and J by 0 bases, with 7 bases between the two germline ends. The CDR3 runs 15 residues. Germline CDR1 reads SGHVS; CDR2 reads FQNEAQ. The CDR3 region is CASSLGILSNQPQHF. CDR3 sequence (DNA): TGTGCCAGCAGCTTAGGGATTCTTAGCAATCAGCCCCAGCATTTT.

This clone was seen just once. The rearrangement joins TRBV9 to TRBJ2-3; the D gene is possibly TRBD2 (6 bases). This CDR3 comprises 14 residues. Germline lookup yields CDR1 SGDLS and CDR2 YYNGEE. Trimming removed 0 bases at V and 6 bases at J, with 11 bases between. The CDR3 spells CASSVDGGRDTQYF. The CDR3 bases are TGTGCCAGCAGCGTAGACGGAGGGAGGGATACGCAGTATTTT.

This chain connects TRBV6-5 to TRBJ2-2; no firm D call. V gave up 7 bases and J gave up 6 bases, with 15 bases separating them. The CDR3 length is 14 residues. The germline gives CDR1 MNHEY, CDR2 SVGAGI. The CDR3 sequence is CASKTGELSGELFF. The CDR3 coding sequence is TGTGCCAGCAAAACGGGCGAATTATCCGGGGAGCTGTTTTTT.

The chain employs TRBV2 and TRBJ2-7; D is possibly TRBD2 (6 bases). The CDR3 is made up of 14 amino acids. Trimming stripped 2 bases from V and 0 bases from J, with 8 bases between. The germline V gene encodes CDR1 SNHLY and CDR2 FYNNEI. For the CDR3, the DNA is TGTGCCAGCAGTGAATCCGGGAGCTCCTACGAGCAGTACTTC. It is translated as CASSESGSSYEQYF.

This rearrangement joins TRBV11-1 to TRBJ2-7; possibly TRBD1 or TRBD2 for D (5 bases each). V lost 5 bases to trimming and J lost 4 bases, with 18 bases between them. CDR1 is SGHAT and CDR2 is FQDESV in the germline V gene (reference sequence). The CDR3 is 15 residues long. The CDR3 DNA is TGTGCCAGCAGCCTGCCTCGTAGAGGGGTTTACGAGCAGTACTTC. As protein: CASSLPRRGVYEQYF. Looking up the rest from reference TRBV11-1 and TRBJ2-7 gives the full variable domain: EAEVAQSPRYKITEKSQAVAFWCDPISGHATLYWYRQILGQGPELLVQFQDESVVDDSQLPKDRFSAERLKGVDSTLKIQPAELGDSAMYLCASSLPRRGVYEQYFGPGTRLTVT.

V and J are TRBV19 and TRBJ1-2, with D tentatively TRBD1 (5 bases). The CDR3 extends over 15 amino acids. Germline CDR1 reads LNHDA; CDR2 reads SQIVND (reference sequence). Between the trimmed V and J ends, which lost 8 bases and 0 bases, there was a span of 16 bases. The CDR3 region is CASGARIGSNYGYTF. CDR3 bases: TGTGCCAGTGGGGCGAGGATTGGTTCTAACTATGGCTACACCTTC.

This clone was found once. DNA for the CDR3: TGCGCCAGCACCCCCTCACTAGCGGAGCAATACAATGAGCAGTTCTTC. Amino acid sequence: CASTPSLAEQYNEQFF. The chain carries TRBV5-1 and TRBJ2-1; 8 bases agree with TRBD2. The CDR3 loop spans 16 amino acids. V shed 6 bases, J shed 4 bases, and the junction held 12 bases outside the gene matches. The V gene's germline CDR1 is SGHRS and CDR2 YFSETQ. Supplemented by reference TRBV5-1 and TRBJ2-1, the full variable domain reads KAGVTQTPRYLIKTRGQQVTLSCSPISGHRSVSWYQQTPGQGLQFLFEYFSETQRNKGNFPGRFSGRQFSNSRSEMNVSTLELGDSALYLCASTPSLAEQYNEQFFGPGTRLTVL.

The chain carries TRBV4-2 and TRBJ2-7; 10 bases fit TRBD2. The CDR3 runs 17 residues. Germline V CDR1 and CDR2: LGHNA, YNFKEQ. J was trimmed by 4 bases and V by 0 bases; bases with no gene match: 9. This CDR3 reads CASSQDQLASGSYEQYF. The DNA for the CDR3 is TGTGCCAGCAGCCAAGATCAGTTAGCTAGCGGGAGTTACGAGCAGTACTTC.

In this sample, this clone turned up once. V is TRBV6-6 and J is TRBJ1-1; the match to TRBD1 covers 8 bases. CDR1 is MNHNY and CDR2 is SVGAGI in the germline V gene (reference sequence). V trimming: 3 bases; J trimming: 5 bases; junction bases outside the gene matches: 8. The CDR3 is 15 amino acids. The CDR3 region is CASSYRQGRGTEAFF. The CDR3 DNA reads as TGTGCCAGCAGTTATCGACAGGGGCGGGGGACTGAAGCTTTCTTT.